This entry lists 27 T cell receptor beta chains sequenced from one sample in a study of regulatory T cells in long-lasting Graves disease. Time point denoted: newly diagnosed GD, antithyroid drugs for less than 3 months. After RNA was extracted from PBMCs, the TCR library was made from it. Arm-PCR of CDR3 regions and iRepertoire HTBI primers were used to build TCR beta libraries. TCRdb analysed the multiplex PCR reads with MiXCR anew, one entry per CDR3 protein. The table lists 400,000 to 550,000 distinct CDR3 sequences, roughly 15% of them singletons, with approximately 22% in the top ten. This sample also belongs to another study, concerning T cells in Graves' hyperthyroidism and ophthalmopathy.

Sequencing was performed on peripheral blood mononuclear cells (PBMCs), taken at new diagnosis, from a patient treated with antithyroid drugs. The receptors here all came from a young woman with Graves disease.

At least ten counts were recorded for this clonotype. The V call is TRBV12-3 or TRBV12-4, the J call TRBJ2-2; 13 bases are a match to TRBD2. The CDR3 covers 17 residues. With V trimmed by 3 bases and J by 7 bases, 8 bases remained unmatched. The CDR3 nucleotides are TGTGCCAGCAGTTTTGTACTAGCGGGAGGGCCGATCGGGGAGCTGTTTTTT. It translates to CASSFVLAGGPIGELFF.

This clonotype was detected ten times or more. CDR3 in amino acids: CASSSSAVSYEQYF. CDR3 nucleotide sequence: TGTGCCAGCAGCTCGTCGGCGGTTTCCTACGAGCAGTACTTC. V and J are TRBV7-9 and TRBJ2-7; no clear D. This CDR3 has 14 amino acids. Germline V lookup: CDR1 SEHNR, CDR2 FQNEAQ (reference sequence). Trimming shortened V by 4 bases and J by 1 base, and 11 bases separated the two germline ends.

This clonotype was found many times. The V gene is TRBV7-9, the J gene TRBJ2-1; D is perhaps TRBD1 (6 bases). Looked up from germline, CDR1 is SEHNR and CDR2 is FQNEAQ (reference sequence). Trimming removed 1 base at V and 5 bases at J, with 9 bases between. The CDR3 sequence is 14 residues long. As DNA, the CDR3 is TGTGCCAGCAGCTTAGTCGGACAGAACAATGAGCAGTTCTTC. The encoded protein is CASSLVGQNNEQFF.

This clonotype was seen ten or more times. The CDR3 region is CASSPGTGSEQYF. DNA of the CDR3: TGTGCCAGCAGCCCCGGGACAGGGAGCGAGCAGTACTTC. This sequence joins TRBV12-3 or TRBV12-4 and TRBJ2-7; 9 nucleotides agree with TRBD1. This CDR3 has 13 residues. V dropped 6 bases and J dropped 6; count of bases not matched to a gene: 6.

A note on this clonotype: A much larger clone differs by one base, so this may be a read error. The CDR3 here is CASGGGQGRYNEQFF. DNA of the CDR3: TGTGCTAGTGGTGGGGGACAGGGAAGGTACAATGAGCAGTTCTTC. V usage is TRBV12-5 and J usage is TRBJ2-1; 9 nucleotides line up with TRBD1. The V gene's germline CDR1 is LGHNT and CDR2 FRNRAP. The J segment lost 4 bases and the V segment lost 5 bases, leaving 6 bases of the junction unmatched. This CDR3 contains 15 residues.

This clonotype was seen more than once but under ten times. V usage is TRBV28 and J usage is TRBJ2-4; 7 bases align to TRBD2. CDR1 is MDHEN, CDR2 SYDVKM, per germline. J lost 6 bases, V lost 6 bases, and 2 bases had no gene match. This CDR3 spans 12 amino acids. CDR3 region: CASRAGVNIQYF. CDR3 DNA sequence: TGTGCCAGCAGGGCGGGAGTAAACATTCAGTACTTC.

A few counts support this clonotype. This chain links TRBV27 with TRBJ1-2, with a possible D match to TRBD1 (6 bases). This CDR3 is 14 amino acids long. From germline, CDR1 is MNHEY and CDR2 SMNVEV (reference sequence). V lost 2 bases to trimming and J lost 5 bases, with 12 bases between them. This CDR3 is CASSLEGGPYGYTF. CDR3 coding DNA: TGTGCCAGCAGTTTAGAGGGGGGCCCTTATGGCTACACCTTC.

This clonotype was recorded a few times. This chain connects TRBV4-3 to TRBJ2-2, with no clear D. With 2 bases removed from V and 5 bases from J, the gap between germline ends came to 15 bases. The CDR3 loop spans 16 amino acids. The V gene's germline CDR1 is LGHNA and CDR2 YSLEER. DNA for the CDR3: TGCGCCAGCAGCCAATCGTGGGTTCAGATGACCGGGGAGCTGTTTTTT. It translates to CASSQSWVQMTGELFF.

This chain links TRBV15 with TRBJ2-7, with 11 nucleotides matching TRBD2. Germline loops: CDR1 LNHNV, CDR2 YYDKDF (reference sequence). The CDR3 runs to 16 residues. Trimming at V came to 5 bases and at J to 0 bases, leaving 6 bases not matched to a gene. The CDR3 spells CATSSRTSGFSYEQYF. The CDR3 nucleotides read TGTGCCACCAGCTCCAGGACTAGCGGGTTCTCCTACGAGCAGTACTTC.

This clonotype was counted many times. This chain links TRBV28 with TRBJ1-6; maybe TRBD1 (5 bases). Germline-derived CDR1 and CDR2 are MDHEN and SYDVKM. The V and J ends lost 6 bases and 10 bases respectively, with 16 bases between them. The CDR3 is 14 amino acids. The CDR3 sequence: CASSLRAGWSPLHF. CDR3 bases: TGTGCCAGCAGCCTAAGGGCAGGGTGGTCACCCCTCCACTTT.

This clonotype was seen ten or more times. The J gene is TRBJ2-1, the V gene TRBV6-5, with D unresolved. This CDR3 comprises 14 residues. Trimming left V 2 bases short and J 8 bases short, with 13 bases between. The germline gives CDR1 MNHEY, CDR2 SVGAGI. In DNA form, the CDR3 reads TGTGCCAGCAGTTACGGCGAGGCGGCCGATGAGCAGTTCTTC. Its translation is CASSYGEAADEQFF.

This clonotype was counted many times. Sequence at one end of the junction differs from germline and may be a read error. The rearrangement links TRBV7-9 to TRBJ2-1; TRBD2 matches 10 bases. Germline loops: CDR1 SEHNR, CDR2 FQNEAQ (reference sequence). This CDR3 is built from 12 residues. CDR3 in amino acids: CASSLGSGRALF. DNA for the CDR3: TGTGCCAGCAGCTTAGGCAGCGGGAGGGCCTTATTC.

This sequence joins TRBV6-2 or TRBV6-3 and TRBJ2-5, with 7 bases identical to TRBD1. Germline V gene data show CDR1 as MNHEY and CDR2 as SVGEGT. V gave up 8 bases and J gave up 5 bases; unmatched junction bases: 8. This CDR3 spans 13 amino acids. CDR3 sequence: CASSGTVSETQYF. The CDR3 coding sequence is TGTGCCAGCTCCGGGACAGTCAGCGAGACCCAGTACTTC.

This clonotype was counted ten times or more. The rearrangement links TRBV12-3 or TRBV12-4 to TRBJ1-1, with 7 positions matching TRBD1. V lost 4 bases and J lost 5; bases outside the gene matches: 7. This CDR3 has 14 amino acids. Here the CDR3 DNA reads TGTGCCAGCAGTTCTTACAGGGGTGGTACTGAAGCTTTCTTT. Amino acids: CASSSYRGGTEAFF.

This clonotype was seen more than once but under ten times. The chain has TRBV7-6 and TRBJ1-6, with D maybe TRBD1 (5 bases). The V end lost 2 bases, the J end lost 9 bases, and 11 bases lay between the germline ends. The CDR3 length is 14 residues. Germline values: CDR1 SGHVS, CDR2 FNYEAQ. The CDR3 bases are TGTGCCAGCAGCTTAAAGGGACGGGGTTCACCCCTCCACTTT. Protein sequence: CASSLKGRGSPLHF.

In its sample, this clonotype was seen many times. The chain links TRBV6-6 to TRBJ2-7; no definite D call. This CDR3 spans 18 amino acids. Looked up from germline, CDR1 is MNHNY and CDR2 is SVGAGI (reference sequence). The germline V and J ends were trimmed by 0 bases and 0 bases, with 18 bases remaining between them. CDR3 amino acids: CASSYSSGAGSLSYEQYF. CDR3 nucleotides: TGTGCCAGCAGTTACTCGTCAGGAGCCGGGTCCCTCTCCTACGAGCAGTACTTC.

Ten or more counts support this clonotype. The chain couples TRBV20-1 to TRBJ1-1; D is possibly TRBD1 (6 bases). The CDR3 covers 11 residues. Trimming took 0 bases from V and 10 from J, leaving 9 bases between them. Per germline, CDR1 DFQATT and CDR2 SNEGSKA (reference sequence). In DNA form, the CDR3 reads TGCAGTGCTAGAGAAGGGGGGACAGCTTTCTTT. This codes for CSAREGGTAFF.

This clonotype came up many times. V gene TRBV6-1 combines with J gene TRBJ2-1; TRBD2 agrees at 13 bases. Trimming cost V 7 bases and J 7 bases; bases outside gene matches: 4. Per germline, CDR1 MNHNS and CDR2 SASEGT. CDR3 size: 14 residues. This CDR3 is CASKTSGGRNEQFF. The CDR3 coding sequence is TGTGCCAGCAAGACTAGCGGGGGGAGGAATGAGCAGTTCTTC.

This clonotype was seen ten or more times. V gene TRBV10-1 combines with J gene TRBJ2-1, with D maybe TRBD1 (5 bases). Between the trimmed V and J ends, which lost 3 bases and 2 bases, there was a span of 11 bases. In germline, CDR1 is WNHNN, CDR2 SYGVQD (reference sequence). This CDR3 region has 15 residues. The CDR3 is CASSDQGATYNEQFF. The CDR3 nucleotides are TGCGCCAGCAGTGATCAAGGGGCGACCTACAATGAGCAGTTCTTC.

This clonotype showed up many times. J is TRBJ1-1 and V is TRBV20-1; 8 bases map to TRBD1. Germline CDR1 DFQATT, CDR2 SNEGSKA (reference sequence). The CDR3 covers 13 residues. V was clipped by 5 bases and J by 1 base; unmatched bases: 3. In DNA form, the CDR3 reads TGCAGTGCTTCGGGACAGGCGAACACTGAAGCTTTCTTT. Translation: CSASGQANTEAFF.

This clonotype was found a few times. CDR3 in DNA: TGTGCCAGTAGCGACAGGGGACGTCAGTCCCACGAGCAGTACTTC. This gives the protein CASSDRGRQSHEQYF. This rearrangement joins TRBV19 to TRBJ2-7; TRBD1 aligns across 8 bases. CDR1 LNHDA and CDR2 SQIVND come from the germline V gene (reference sequence). J lost 5 bases, V lost 6 bases, and 12 bases had no gene match. There are 15 residues in the CDR3.

This clonotype was observed a few times. The rearrangement uses TRBV6-4 and TRBJ1-4; D is undetermined. With 5 bases removed from V and 5 bases from J, the gap between germline ends came to 12 bases. Per germline, CDR1 MRHNA and CDR2 SNTAGT. The CDR3 is 14 amino acids. The CDR3: CASSPLVKNEKLFF. CDR3 sequence (DNA): TGTGCCAGCAGTCCGTTAGTGAAAAATGAAAAACTGTTTTTT.

This clonotype has at least ten counts. The CDR3 nucleotides read TGCAGTGCTAGAGGGATGGGACAGGCAAGAAACTATGGCTACACCTTC. Translated: CSARGMGQARNYGYTF. The chain employs TRBV20-1 and TRBJ1-2, with 8 nucleotides matching TRBD1. V lost 1 base, J lost 2 bases, and 9 bases stayed unmatched. The germline V gene has CDR1 DFQATT and CDR2 SNEGSKA (reference sequence). The CDR3 covers 16 residues.

This clonotype was observed many times. V and J are TRBV28 and TRBJ1-5; weak D call: TRBD1 (6 bases). Germline CDR1 MDHEN, CDR2 SYDVKM. The CDR3 consists of 15 residues. With 3 bases removed from V and 0 bases from J, the gap between germline ends came to 9 bases. Here the CDR3 reads CASSLIQGSNQPQHF. The CDR3, as DNA: TGTGCCAGCAGTTTGATACAGGGTAGCAATCAGCCCCAGCATTTT.

There are many counts of this clonotype. The chain recombines TRBV28 with TRBJ2-1, with TRBD2 as a possible D gene (6 bases). V lost 6 bases and J 5 bases, leaving 17 bases between the germline ends. Germline V lookup: CDR1 MDHEN, CDR2 SYDVKM. CDR3 length: 15 amino acids. DNA of the CDR3: TGTGCCAGCAGCCTGACTAGAATAGGGAACAATGAGCAGTTCTTC. Protein sequence: CASSLTRIGNNEQFF.

The chain links TRBV27 to TRBJ2-3, with D perhaps matching TRBD1 (5 bases). Trimming pared 2 bases from V and 2 bases from J, leaving 17 bases between. This CDR3 has 17 residues. Germline values: CDR1 MNHEY, CDR2 SMNVEV (reference sequence). The CDR3 bases are TGTGCCAGCAGTTTAGTCCCAGGGTTAGGGGACACAGATACGCAGTATTTT. Protein: CASSLVPGLGDTDTQYF.

A word on this clonotype: A much larger clone lies a single base off, so this may be a read error. The genes are TRBV7-9 and TRBJ2-7; perhaps TRBD1 as D (5 bases). The V and J ends lost 4 bases and 7 bases respectively, with 32 bases between them. This CDR3 contains 19 residues. Germline values: CDR1 SEHNR, CDR2 FQNEAQ (reference sequence). The CDR3 region is CASSSPFMGRSSSYNEQYF. The CDR3, as DNA: TGTGCCAGCAGCTCCCCTTTTATGGGGCGTTCGAGCTCCTACAATGAGCAGTACTTC.